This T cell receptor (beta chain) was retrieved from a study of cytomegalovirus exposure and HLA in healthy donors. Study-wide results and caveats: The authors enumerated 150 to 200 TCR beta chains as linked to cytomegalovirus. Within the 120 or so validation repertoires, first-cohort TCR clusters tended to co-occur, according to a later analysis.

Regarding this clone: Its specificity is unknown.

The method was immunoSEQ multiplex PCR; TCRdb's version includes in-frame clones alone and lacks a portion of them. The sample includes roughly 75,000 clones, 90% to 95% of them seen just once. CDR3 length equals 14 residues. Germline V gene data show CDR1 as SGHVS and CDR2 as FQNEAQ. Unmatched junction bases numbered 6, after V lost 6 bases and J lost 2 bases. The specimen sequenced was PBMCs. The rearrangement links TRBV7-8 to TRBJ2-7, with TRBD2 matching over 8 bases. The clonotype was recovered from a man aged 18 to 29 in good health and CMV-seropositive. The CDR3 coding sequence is TGTGCCAGCAGACCGGGAGGGCTGACCTACGAGCAGTACTTC. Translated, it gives CASRPGGLTYEQYF.